The 14 T cell receptor beta chains below were found in one sample sequenced in a study of regulatory T cells in long-lasting Graves disease. Building of the TCR beta libraries involved iRepertoire HTBI primers and Arm-PCR of CDR3 regions. Using its own MiXCR run on the multiplex PCR reads, TCRdb lists one record per CDR3 protein. The sample lists 500,000 or so distinct CDR3 sequences, 16% occurring once. The time point here: newly diagnosed GD, antithyroid drugs for less than 3 months. The TCR library was made from RNA that had been extracted from PBMCs in TRIzol. These same data were also listed under a study on T cells in Graves' hyperthyroidism and ophthalmopathy.

The source was peripheral blood mononuclear cells (PBMCs), collected at new diagnosis, from a patient treated with antithyroid drugs. Receptors were obtained from a man aged 40-55 years with Graves disease.

This clonotype turned up a few times. The chain links TRBV6-5 to TRBJ1-2, with D perhaps TRBD1 (6 bases). The CDR3 spans 13 residues. Germline V gene data show CDR1 as MNHEY and CDR2 as SVGAGI. Trimming took 2 bases from V and 9 from J, leaving 13 bases between them. The CDR3 reads CASSYNTGIRYTF. DNA of the CDR3: TGTGCCAGCAGTTACAATACAGGGATACGCTACACCTTC.

This clonotype was observed at least ten times. This rearrangement joins TRBV20-1 to TRBJ2-7; 11 positions agree with TRBD2. The CDR3 is 14 residues long. From germline, CDR1 is DFQATT and CDR2 SNEGSKA (reference sequence). J gave up 3 bases and V 4 bases, and 5 bases lay outside the gene matches. The CDR3 protein is CSATLAGGIYEQYF. CDR3 nucleotides: TGCAGTGCTACCCTAGCGGGAGGCATCTACGAGCAGTACTTC.

This clonotype has ten or more counts. V is TRBV9 and J is TRBJ2-1; 10 nucleotides align to TRBD1. The CDR3 contains 15 residues. Germline assignment: CDR1 SGDLS and CDR2 YYNGEE. Germline trimming cut 4 bases from V and 8 bases from J; bases unmatched to any gene: 9. CDR3: CASSPRDRGFYEQFF. The DNA of the CDR3 is TGTGCCAGCAGCCCCCGGGACAGGGGATTCTATGAGCAGTTCTTC. The full variable domain, completed using reference TRBV9 and TRBJ2-1, is DSGVTQTPKHLITATGQRVTLRCSPRSGDLSVYWYQQSLDQGLQFLIQYYNGEERAKGNILERFSAQQFPDLHSELNLSSLELGDSALYFCASSPRDRGFYEQFFGPGTRLTVL.

The V call is TRBV5-1, the J call TRBJ2-5, with D possibly called TRBD1 or TRBD2 (5 bases each). In germline, CDR1 is SGHRS, CDR2 YFSETQ. The CDR3 covers 13 residues. The V end was cut by 4 bases, the J end by 5 bases, with 12 bases between. CDR3 sequence reads: CASSGGPGETQYF. The DNA of the CDR3 is TGCGCCAGCAGCGGGGGACCGGGGGAGACCCAGTACTTC.

This clonotype showed up many times. The chain is built from TRBV3-1 and TRBJ2-1; D gene unclear. Germline V CDR1 and CDR2: LGHDT, YNNKEL (reference sequence). CDR3 size: 12 residues. Trimming cost V 5 bases and J 5 bases, with 7 bases left between them. The CDR3 DNA reads TGTGCCAGCAGCGGATCGGACAATGAGCAGTTCTTC. It is translated as CASSGSDNEQFF.

The V gene is TRBV7-2, the J gene TRBJ2-3, with D unclear. The V end lost 1 base, the J end lost 2 bases, and 7 bases lay between the germline ends. The CDR3 has 14 residues. CDR1 SGHTA and CDR2 FQGNSA come from the germline V gene. The CDR3: CASSLGHNTDTQYF. CDR3 sequence (DNA): TGTGCCAGCAGCTTAGGGCACAACACAGATACGCAGTATTTT.

This clonotype was found many times. The chain is built from TRBV7-9 and TRBJ2-1, with a weak D call TRBD1 (6 bases). The CDR3 is made up of 14 amino acids. Germline loops: CDR1 SEHNR, CDR2 FQNEAQ (reference sequence). The ends were cut back, 5 bases at V and 6 bases at J, with 14 bases in the middle. The CDR3, as DNA: TGTGCCAGCAGCGCCTTAGGGGGTAGCAATGAGCAGTTCTTC. Its protein is CASSALGGSNEQFF.

The chain couples TRBV3-1 to TRBJ2-2; the match to TRBD2 covers 9 bases. Looked up from germline, CDR1 is LGHDT and CDR2 is YNNKEL (reference sequence). The CDR3 has 16 amino acids. V lost 1 base, J lost 4 bases, and 4 bases stayed unmatched. The CDR3 DNA reads as TGTGCCAGCAGCCAAGTGTCTAGCGGGACCACCGGGGAGCTGTTTTTT. Translating it yields CASSQVSSGTTGELFF. Together with reference TRBV3-1 and TRBJ2-2, the CDR3 gives the full variable domain: DTAVSQTPKYLVTQMGNDKSIKCEQNLGHDTMYWYKQDSKKFLKIMFSYNNKELIINETVPNRFSPKSPDKAHLNLHINSLELGDSAVYFCASSQVSSGTTGELFFGEGSRLTVL.

Ten or more counts support this clonotype. The gene calls are TRBV28 and TRBJ1-1; D unclear. Germline CDR1 reads MDHEN; CDR2 reads SYDVKM. Trimming stripped 5 bases from V and 1 base from J, with 14 bases between. This CDR3 contains 15 residues. The CDR3 region is CASSLFGRTNTEAFF. As DNA, the CDR3 is TGTGCCAGCAGTCTATTCGGTCGGACGAACACTGAAGCTTTCTTT.

In its sample, this clonotype was seen a few times. The rearrangement joins TRBV6-2 or TRBV6-3 to TRBJ1-3; possibly TRBD1 for D (6 bases). CDR3 size: 14 residues. Germline-derived CDR1 and CDR2 are MNHEY and SVGEGT. V lost 6 bases to trimming and J lost 3 bases, with 12 bases between them. CDR3 residues: CASRLTGYGNTIYF. As DNA, the CDR3 is TGTGCCAGCAGGTTGACAGGTTATGGAAACACCATATATTTT.

This clonotype came up many times. The V and J genes are TRBV7-9 and TRBJ2-7; TRBD2 matches at 11 bases. CDR1 is SEHNR, CDR2 FQNEAQ, per germline (reference sequence). The CDR3 loop spans 15 amino acids. Germline trimming cut 7 bases from V and 5 bases from J; bases unmatched to any gene: 10. CDR3 nucleotides: TGTGCCAGCAACACGACTAGCGGGAACCCCCACGAGCAGTACTTC. It translates to CASNTTSGNPHEQYF.

Only a few counts were recorded for this clonotype. The gene calls are TRBV10-2 and TRBJ1-2; possible D gene TRBD1, 5 bases. Germline V CDR1 and CDR2: WSHSY, SAAADI. The length of the CDR3 is 16 residues. V was trimmed by 1 base and J by 3 bases, leaving 15 bases between them. The chain's CDR3 is CASSEWEDNEDYGYTF. In DNA, the CDR3 is TGCGCCAGCAGTGAGTGGGAGGACAACGAGGACTATGGCTACACCTTC.

The chain carries TRBV6-2 or TRBV6-3 and TRBJ2-7, with 11 positions matching TRBD2. Germline CDR1 MNHEY, CDR2 SVGEGT. This CDR3 has 16 amino acids. The J segment lost 2 bases and the V segment lost 7 bases, leaving 10 bases of the junction unmatched. The CDR3 loop is CASTPGTSGITYEQYF. The DNA for the CDR3 is TGTGCCAGCACTCCAGGGACTAGCGGAATAACCTACGAGCAGTACTTC.

There are a few counts of this clonotype. V is TRBV4-2 and J is TRBJ2-7; 9 positions agree with TRBD2. Trimming removed 4 bases from V and 7 bases from J; junction bases left unmatched: 11. The CDR3 spans 15 residues. Germline V gives CDR1 LGHNA, CDR2 YNFKEQ. CDR3 nucleotides: TGTGCCAGCAGCCTCGTAGGTAGCGGGAGTGGAGAGCAGTACTTC. It translates to CASSLVGSGSGEQYF.